The 15 T cell receptor beta chains below were found in one sample sequenced in a study of CD8 T cells in ankylosing spondylitis. General study results and limits: Seemingly distinctive of ankylosing spondylitis blood was a TCR beta motif formed by eight highly homologous variants.

One entry per CDR3 protein results from TCRdb running MiXCR on the 5' RACE reads. In the table there are some 330,000 distinct CDR3 sequences, less than 9.5% of which are singletons. Antigen specificity for these receptors is unknown. Specimen: blood, either unsorted or a sorted T cell fraction (not recorded which). The receptor source for this set is a male donor with ankylosing spondylitis.

A few counts support this clonotype. V is TRBV3-1 and J is TRBJ2-2; 9 bases are a match to TRBD1. This CDR3 region has 15 residues. Per germline, CDR1 LGHDT and CDR2 YNNKEL (reference sequence). The V and J ends lost 1 base and 5 bases, in that order; junction bases with no gene match: 2. The CDR3 region has the DNA TGTGCCAGCAGCCAAGGGGACAGGGTTACCGGGGAGCTGTTTTTT. Translation: CASSQGDRVTGELFF.

This clonotype was seen only a few times. J is TRBJ2-7 and V is TRBV20-1; TRBD2 matches at 11 bases. There are 14 residues in the CDR3. Germline values: CDR1 DFQATT, CDR2 SNEGSKA (reference sequence). V shed 3 bases, J shed 7 bases, and the junction held 8 bases outside the gene matches. The CDR3 bases are TGCAGTGCTAGGGGGACTAGCGGCTACGGAGAGCAGTACTTC. Translating gives CSARGTSGYGEQYF.

The chain recombines TRBV20-1 with TRBJ2-3; 12 positions agree with TRBD1. The CDR3 has 18 residues. J gave up 1 base and V 6 bases, and 14 bases lay outside the gene matches. CDR1 is DFQATT and CDR2 is SNEGSKA in the germline V gene (reference sequence). The CDR3 bases are TGCAGTGCCGCCTACGGGACAGGGGGCAATTTTGGCACAGATACGCAGTATTTT. Translation gives CSAAYGTGGNFGTDTQYF.

This clonotype was observed a handful of times. The chain employs TRBV2 and TRBJ2-7; no definite D call. The V gene lost 6 bases and the J gene lost 5 bases, with 11 bases spanning the gap. The germline CDR1 and CDR2 sequences are SNHLY and FYNNEI. CDR3 length equals 12 residues. CDR3 region: CASRGAGDEQYF. In DNA form, the CDR3 reads TGTGCCAGCAGAGGAGCTGGGGACGAGCAGTACTTC.

At least ten counts were recorded for this clonotype. The rearrangement uses TRBV7-2 and TRBJ2-7; D is tentatively TRBD1 or TRBD2 (5 bases each). The length of the CDR3 is 14 residues. Trimming shortened V by 5 bases and J by 3 bases, and 14 bases separated the two germline ends. The germline gives CDR1 SGHTA, CDR2 FQGNSA. CDR3 region: CASSLTGTSYEQYF. The CDR3 nucleotides are TGTGCCAGCAGCCTCACCGGGACCAGCTACGAGCAGTACTTC.

The chain carries TRBV7-2 and TRBJ1-2; 7 bases are shared with TRBD1. Germline V gene data show CDR1 as SGHTA and CDR2 as FQGNSA. Trimming removed 6 bases from V and 0 bases from J; junction bases left unmatched: 10. This CDR3 has 16 amino acids. This chain's CDR3 is CASSRAGQAPNYGYTF. The CDR3 DNA follows: TGTGCCAGCAGTCGTGCCGGACAGGCCCCTAACTATGGCTACACCTTC.

The sample holds many counts of this clonotype. The chain employs TRBV15 and TRBJ2-3; 8 bases map to TRBD2. Germline V lookup: CDR1 LNHNV, CDR2 YYDKDF (reference sequence). CDR3 length: 14 amino acids. After removal of 11 bases from V and 3 bases from J, the junction contained 10 bases not matched to a gene. The CDR3 nucleotides are TGTGCCGCCCCCCAGCGGGAGTTAACAGATACGCAGTATTTT. Protein: CAAPQRELTDTQYF.

This clonotype was recorded a few times. The V and J genes are TRBV25-1 and TRBJ2-7; 12 nucleotides match TRBD2. Germline V lookup: CDR1 MGHDK, CDR2 SYGVNS. J was trimmed by 3 bases and V by 4 bases; bases with no gene match: 7. The CDR3 length is 16 residues. The chain's CDR3 is CASSGGRTSGNYEQYF. The CDR3, as DNA: TGTGCCAGCAGTGGGGGCCGGACTAGCGGGAACTACGAGCAGTACTTC.

The gene calls are TRBV11-2 and TRBJ2-4; a weak D match, TRBD1 (6 bases). This CDR3 has 15 residues. CDR1 and CDR2 from the germline V gene are SGHAT and FQNNGV. The V and J ends lost 1 base and 7 bases respectively, with 14 bases between them. This chain's CDR3 is CASSLVGQGWNIQYF. As DNA, the CDR3 is TGTGCCAGCAGCTTAGTAGGCCAGGGGTGGAACATTCAGTACTTC.

This clonotype was seen ten or more times. The rearrangement uses TRBV5-1 and TRBJ2-2; D is tentatively TRBD1 or TRBD2 (5 bases each). This CDR3 is built from 15 residues. Trimming shortened V by 2 bases and J by 1 base, and 9 bases separated the two germline ends. Germline CDR1 reads SGHRS; CDR2 reads YFSETQ. The CDR3 bases are TGCGCCAGCAGCTTTGGGGACCTGAACACCGGGGAGCTGTTTTTT. Translation: CASSFGDLNTGELFF.

This clonotype was observed a few times. The V gene is TRBV11-3, the J gene TRBJ2-5; D possibly uses TRBD1 or TRBD2 (6 bases each). V dropped 5 bases and J dropped 0 bases, with 16 bases sitting between them. In germline, CDR1 is SGHNT, CDR2 YENEEA. The CDR3 length is 16 residues. Here the CDR3 DNA reads TGTGCCAGCAGCAGGGGGGCCTTGGGGAACCAAGAGACCCAGTACTTC. Translating gives CASSRGALGNQETQYF.

This clonotype was recorded a few times. The chain couples TRBV10-2 to TRBJ2-5; D uncertain. With 0 bases removed from V and 2 bases from J, the gap between germline ends came to 7 bases. The germline V gene encodes CDR1 WSHSY and CDR2 SAAADI. This CDR3 comprises 14 residues. This CDR3 reads CASSESNPQETQYF. The CDR3 nucleotides read TGCGCCAGCAGTGAGTCGAATCCTCAAGAGACCCAGTACTTC.

This clonotype has a handful of counts. The gene calls are TRBV5-1 and TRBJ2-7, with 7 bases that match TRBD2. Germline values: CDR1 SGHRS, CDR2 YFSETQ. The CDR3 runs to 13 residues. V trimming: 0 bases; J trimming: 5 bases; junction bases outside the gene matches: 2. DNA of the CDR3: TGCGCCAGCAGCTTGGGGACTAGTAACGAGCAGTACTTC. Translating gives CASSLGTSNEQYF.

In this sample, this clonotype turned up a few times. This rearrangement joins TRBV4-2 to TRBJ1-4; D not resolved. CDR3 length equals 15 residues. Trimming left V 0 bases short and J 0 bases short, with 5 bases between. Per germline, CDR1 LGHNA and CDR2 YNFKEQ. The CDR3 is CASSQDRATNEKLFF. Here the CDR3 DNA reads TGTGCCAGCAGCCAAGACCGGGCAACTAATGAAAAACTGTTTTTT.

This clonotype has a handful of counts. The genes are TRBV11-2 and TRBJ1-6; D gene unclear. In germline, CDR1 is SGHAT, CDR2 FQNNGV. The CDR3 consists of 18 residues. V was cut by 1 base and J by 8 bases, with 21 bases left in between. CDR3 nucleotide sequence: TGTGCCAGCAGCTTAGTTCGGTTGTATCCCCCGGCGGATTCACCCCTCCACTTT. It translates to CASSLVRLYPPADSPLHF. The whole variable domain, remainder taken from reference TRBV11-2 and TRBJ1-6, is EAGVAQSPRYKIIEKRQSVAFWCNPISGHATLYWYQQILGQGPKLLIQFQNNGVVDDSQLPKDRFSAERLKGVDSTLKIQPAKLEDSAVYLCASSLVRLYPPADSPLHFGNGTRLTVT.